This T cell receptor beta chain comes out of a study of shared clonotypes between healthy human individuals. Per the germline V gene, CDR1 is MNHEY and CDR2 is SVGAGI. The CDR3 loop spans 16 amino acids. V lost 2 bases and J 0 bases, leaving 8 bases between the germline ends. CD45RO negativity and positive selection for CCR7 defined naive CD8 cells, a population that excluded terminally differentiated effector memory CD45RA+ cells. The repertoire was sequenced with immunoSEQ multiplex PCR; TCRdb's copy has only in-frame clones and lacks some. The table shows about 1,800,000 clones, with roughly 95% occurring only once.

The chain is built from TRBV6-5 and TRBJ2-6; the D is unclear. The origin of this receptor is a man younger than 35 in good health. Material for sequencing was naive CD8+ T cells sorted from blood. CDR3 sequence reads: CASSYATDSGANVLTF. In DNA, the CDR3 is TGTGCCAGCAGTTACGCTACGGACTCTGGGGCCAACGTCCTGACTTTC.